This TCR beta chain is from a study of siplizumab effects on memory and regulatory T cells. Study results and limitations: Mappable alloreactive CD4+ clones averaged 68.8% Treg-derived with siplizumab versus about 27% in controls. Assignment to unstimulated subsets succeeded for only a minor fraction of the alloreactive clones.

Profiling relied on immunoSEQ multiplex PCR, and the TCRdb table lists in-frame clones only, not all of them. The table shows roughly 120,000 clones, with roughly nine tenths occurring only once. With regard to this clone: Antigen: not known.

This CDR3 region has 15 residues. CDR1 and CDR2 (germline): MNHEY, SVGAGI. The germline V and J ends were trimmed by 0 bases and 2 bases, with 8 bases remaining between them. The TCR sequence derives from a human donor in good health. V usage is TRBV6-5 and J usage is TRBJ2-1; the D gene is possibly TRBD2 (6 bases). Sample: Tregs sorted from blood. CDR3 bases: TGTGCCAGCAGTTACTCTAGCGGAGCCTACAATGAGCAGTTCTTC. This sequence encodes CASSYSSGAYNEQFF.